Presented here are 5 T cell receptor beta chains from one specimen sequenced in a study of blood T cells in healthy people across ages. A second PCR of about 7 to 11 cycles used a sample-barcoded 5' primer and a J-beta primer mix. TCRdb fed the 5' RACE reads into MiXCR, producing one record per CDR3 protein. Among approximately 1.5 million distinct CDR3 sequences listed, roughly two fifths were seen once. The sequenced sample consisted of blood. The receptors here all came from a woman under 30 in good health.

The rearrangement joins TRBV20-1 to TRBJ2-2; D possibly corresponds to TRBD1 (5 bases). Germline CDR1 is DFQATT and CDR2 is SNEGSKA (reference sequence). V lost 3 bases to trimming and J lost 2 bases, with 10 bases between them. The CDR3 extends over 14 amino acids. CDR3 sequence (DNA): TGCAGTGCTAGGCGGCAGGGAAACACCGGGGAGCTGTTTTTT. It translates to CSARRQGNTGELFF.

V and J are TRBV6-5 and TRBJ1-2; 8 bases fit TRBD1. Germline V lookup: CDR1 MNHEY, CDR2 SVGAGI. The CDR3 has 13 residues. The junction had 7 bases not matched to a gene; V was cut back by 6 bases and J by 7 bases. CDR3 bases: TGTGCCAGCAGCGACAGGGGCCGCCCTGGCTACACCTTC. It is translated as CASSDRGRPGYTF.

The CDR3, as DNA: TGCAGTGCTCAGGAGAATTGGGCCTACAATGAGCAGTTCTTC. Its translation is CSAQENWAYNEQFF. The chain carries TRBV20-1 and TRBJ2-1; D is undetermined. Trimming pared 5 bases from V and 2 bases from J, leaving 13 bases between. This CDR3 is built from 14 residues. CDR1 is DFQATT and CDR2 is SNEGSKA in the germline V gene (reference sequence).

The rearrangement joins TRBV6-5 to TRBJ2-2, with D perhaps TRBD2 (5 bases). The CDR3 has 13 residues. V lost 7 bases and J lost 6, with 12 bases in between. Looked up from germline, CDR1 is MNHEY and CDR2 is SVGAGI. For the CDR3, the DNA is TGTGCCAGCACTTGGACTGGGGCCGGGGAGCTGTTTTTT. Translation: CASTWTGAGELFF.

Concerning this clonotype itself: At one end, the junction sequence differs from germline, possibly due to a read error. This rearrangement joins TRBV20-1 to TRBJ2-3; D remains ambiguous. This CDR3 has 13 amino acids. Germline V gene data show CDR1 as DFQATT and CDR2 as SNEGSKA (reference sequence). DNA of the CDR3: TGCAGTGCTAGGGACCGACTCACAGCTACGCAGTATTTT. Encoded protein: CSARDRLTATQYF.